The 23 T cell receptor beta chains given below trace back to one sample, sequenced in a study of T cell repertoires in cytomegalovirus infection. TCRdb itself ran the reads through MiXCR, one entry per CDR3 protein. The sample includes around 310,000 distinct CDR3 sequences, roughly 17% of them seen just once. Sequenced: PBMCs. The receptor source for this set is a human donor in good health (CMV status not recorded). Some clones in this sample may be carry-over from other donors' samples.

This clonotype showed up many times. The chain employs TRBV19 and TRBJ2-1; D unclear. This CDR3 is 14 amino acids long. V was trimmed by 3 bases and J by 5 bases, leaving 11 bases between them. Germline V gene lookup returns CDR1 LNHDA and CDR2 SQIVND (reference sequence). The CDR3 spells CASSISWIDNEQFF. CDR3 coding DNA: TGTGCCAGTAGTATTTCTTGGATCGACAATGAGCAGTTCTTC.

This clonotype appeared many times. The chain carries TRBV7-9 and TRBJ1-1, with D tentatively TRBD1 (6 bases). Trimming stripped 5 bases from V and 3 bases from J, with 13 bases between. The CDR3 spans 14 residues. From germline, CDR1 is SEHNR and CDR2 FQNEAQ (reference sequence). In DNA form, the CDR3 reads TGTGCCAGCAGCCTTGGAGGACAGTACACTGAAGCTTTCTTT. This sequence encodes CASSLGGQYTEAFF.

This chain uses TRBV27 with TRBJ1-1; TRBD1 agrees at 8 bases. CDR3 length: 14 amino acids. After removal of 8 bases from V and 7 bases from J, the junction contained 12 bases not matched to a gene. Per germline, CDR1 MNHEY and CDR2 SMNVEV (reference sequence). The DNA for the CDR3 is TGTGCCAGCGGCAAATTTGACAGGGGTGGTGAAGCTTTCTTT. Its translation: CASGKFDRGGEAFF.

This clonotype was seen repeatedly, ten times or more. The V and J genes are TRBV7-2 and TRBJ1-6, with 7 bases that match TRBD1. Per the germline V gene, CDR1 is SGHTA and CDR2 is FQGNSA. This CDR3 contains 19 residues. Trimming took 1 base from V and 0 from J; bases not matched to a gene: 9. The CDR3 DNA follows: TGTGCCAGCAGCTTAGTAGGGACAGCTGAAAGCTCCTATAATTCACCCCTCCACTTT. It codes for CASSLVGTAESSYNSPLHF.

V gene TRBV19 combines with J gene TRBJ2-3, with D tentatively TRBD1 (5 bases). Germline V gene data show CDR1 as LNHDA and CDR2 as SQIVND (reference sequence). V gave up 10 bases and J gave up 4 bases, with 15 bases separating them. This CDR3 has 13 amino acids. The CDR3 spells CATSGWTSDTQYF. The CDR3 region has the DNA TGTGCCACCTCAGGTTGGACATCAGATACGCAGTATTTT.

This clonotype was seen only a few times. The chain recombines TRBV7-9 with TRBJ2-5; tentative D call: TRBD2 (7 bases). Trimming removed 5 bases from V and 3 bases from J, with 19 bases in between. This CDR3 contains 16 residues. Looked up from germline, CDR1 is SEHNR and CDR2 is FQNEAQ (reference sequence). This CDR3 reads CASSPKPRGAKETQYF. CDR3 coding DNA: TGTGCCAGCAGCCCCAAGCCCCGGGGGGCGAAAGAGACCCAGTACTTC.

This clonotype was seen repeatedly, ten times or more. The gene calls are TRBV12-3 or TRBV12-4 and TRBJ2-5, with a tentative D call TRBD1 (5 bases). V was clipped by 4 bases and J by 7 bases, with 31 bases between them. This CDR3 region has 19 residues. The CDR3 DNA reads as TGTGCCAGCAGTTGGAGAACGGATGAATTGGGGCACCCTAAAGGGACCCAGTACTTC. It codes for CASSWRTDELGHPKGTQYF.

This clonotype was counted at least ten times. This chain joins TRBV5-6 and TRBJ2-5; 9 bases match TRBD2. The ends lost 5 bases at V and 5 bases at J; junction bases unmatched: 10. The CDR3 sequence is 15 residues long. In germline, CDR1 is SGHDT, CDR2 YYEEEE. As DNA, the CDR3 is TGTGCCAGCAGTCGACTAGCGGCCTCCCGGGAGACCCAGTACTTC. Translated, it gives CASSRLAASRETQYF.

This clonotype was seen repeatedly, ten times or more. The chain recombines TRBV12-3 or TRBV12-4 with TRBJ2-3; 9 bases agree with TRBD2. This CDR3 spans 16 amino acids. Unmatched junction bases numbered 7, after V lost 6 bases and J lost 0 bases. As DNA, the CDR3 is TGTGCCAGCAGCCAGGGACTAGCCTCAAGCACAGATACGCAGTATTTT. Residues: CASSQGLASSTDTQYF.

This chain connects TRBV6-1 to TRBJ1-5; D remains unclear. V was cut by 3 bases and J by 5 bases, with 11 bases left in between. The CDR3 consists of 14 residues. Germline assignment: CDR1 MNHNS and CDR2 SASEGT. Here the CDR3 reads CASSDEQGYQPQHF. The CDR3 DNA reads as TGTGCCAGCAGTGACGAACAAGGATATCAGCCCCAGCATTTT.

This clonotype has a handful of counts. The V gene is TRBV28, the J gene TRBJ2-3; D is possibly TRBD2 (7 bases). In germline, CDR1 is MDHEN, CDR2 SYDVKM. Trimming took off 8 bases at V and 0 bases at J, with 15 bases between the two ends. The CDR3 sequence is 15 residues long. The CDR3 nucleotides read TGTGCCAGCGCACGGGGGGCGGCTAGCACAGATACGCAGTATTTT. It yields the protein CASARGAASTDTQYF.

Only a few counts were recorded for this clonotype. The V call is TRBV5-1, the J call TRBJ2-1, with 7 nucleotides matching TRBD2. CDR1 and CDR2 (germline): SGHRS, YFSETQ. The J segment lost 2 bases and the V segment lost 6 bases, leaving 8 bases of the junction unmatched. The CDR3 spans 15 residues. The CDR3 coding sequence is TGCGCCAGCAACCGAGAAAGCGGGGCCTACAATGAGCAGTTCTTC. Encoded protein: CASNRESGAYNEQFF.

The gene calls are TRBV11-2 and TRBJ2-4; a possible D gene is TRBD1 (6 bases). This CDR3 region has 15 residues. V lost 5 bases to trimming and J lost 1 base, with 12 bases between them. The germline CDR1 and CDR2 sequences are SGHAT and FQNNGV. The CDR3 loop is CASSTLQGAKNIQYF. The CDR3 bases are TGTGCCAGCAGCACCCTACAGGGTGCCAAAAACATTCAGTACTTC.

This clonotype came up many times. This chain joins TRBV4-2 and TRBJ1-1; D is uncertain. This CDR3 is built from 16 residues. Deletions cut 0 bases from V and 3 bases from J, with 14 bases between. CDR1 and CDR2 (germline): LGHNA, YNFKEQ. CDR3 protein: CASSQEVDLWDTEAFF. The DNA of the CDR3 is TGTGCCAGCAGCCAAGAGGTTGACCTGTGGGACACTGAAGCTTTCTTT.

Of note for this clonotype: One base away lies a much larger clone, so this may be a sequencing read error. The chain is built from TRBV12-3 or TRBV12-4 and TRBJ1-6; weak D call: TRBD1 (5 bases). The CDR3 runs to 16 residues. CDR3 residues: CASSLLGGGFNSLLHF. The CDR3 DNA reads as TGTGCCAGCAGTTTATTGGGGGGGGGATTTAATTCACTCCTCCACTTT.

V usage is TRBV27 and J usage is TRBJ2-2, with unresolved D. CDR3 length: 15 residues. The germline V gene has CDR1 MNHEY and CDR2 SMNVEV (reference sequence). The germline V and J ends were trimmed by 3 bases and 0 bases, with 8 bases remaining between them. The CDR3 loop is CASSFVLANTGELFF. The CDR3 DNA follows: TGTGCCAGCAGTTTTGTCCTAGCGAACACCGGGGAGCTGTTTTTT.

Notes on this clonotype: A junction boundary mismatches the germline segment, possibly from a read error. The chain is built from TRBV7-4 and TRBJ2-1, with D hard to call. The CDR3 has 9 amino acids. Germline CDR1 SGHVT, CDR2 SQSDAQ. CDR3: CASSLLRVF. DNA of the CDR3: TGTGCCAGCAGCCTGCTTCGGGTCTTC.

This clonotype was observed many times. V gene TRBV7-6 combines with J gene TRBJ1-1; D not certain. Trimming cost V 5 bases and J 0 bases, with 16 bases left between them. Per germline, CDR1 SGHVS and CDR2 FNYEAQ. The CDR3 is 16 amino acids. In DNA, the CDR3 is TGTGCCAGCAGCCCCATAGGCCTAATCATGAACACTGAAGCTTTCTTT. Its translation: CASSPIGLIMNTEAFF.

This clonotype has ten or more counts. The chain links TRBV11-2 to TRBJ2-5, with 7 bases aligning to TRBD2. The V segment lost 0 bases and the J segment 1 base; nucleotides outside the gene matches: 2. The CDR3 runs 15 residues. Germline loops: CDR1 SGHAT, CDR2 FQNNGV. Written as DNA, the CDR3 is TGTGCCAGCAGCTTAGATTCTAGCGGCCAAGAGACCCAGTACTTC. Translation gives CASSLDSSGQETQYF.

This clonotype was recorded many times. The chain has TRBV7-2 and TRBJ2-7; maybe TRBD1 (6 bases). The CDR3 length is 14 residues. With 6 bases removed from V and 1 base from J, the gap between germline ends came to 13 bases. The germline V gene encodes CDR1 SGHTA and CDR2 FQGNSA. The CDR3 DNA follows: TGTGCCAGCAGTGCCGACAGGATTTCCTACGAGCAGTACTTC. It specifies CASSADRISYEQYF.

This clonotype has ten or more counts. V and J are TRBV2 and TRBJ2-1; 8 bases match TRBD2. Germline-derived CDR1 and CDR2 are SNHLY and FYNNEI. The CDR3 runs 14 residues. With 5 bases clipped from V and 6 bases from J, the junction kept 6 bases outside the gene matches. CDR3 sequence (DNA): TGTGCCAGCAGTATCGGGGGGGCCGTCAATGAGCAGTTCTTC. As protein: CASSIGGAVNEQFF.

This clonotype showed up just a few times. The V gene is TRBV7-2, the J gene TRBJ2-7, with TRBD1 as a possible D gene (5 bases). V dropped 5 bases and J dropped 7 bases, with 15 bases sitting between them. CDR1 is SGHTA, CDR2 FQGNSA, per germline. This CDR3 has 13 amino acids. CDR3 residues: CASSGPSRGEQYF. The CDR3 bases are TGTGCCAGCAGCGGACCTTCAAGGGGAGAGCAGTACTTC.

On this clonotype itself: A much bigger clone sits one base away, suggesting this may be a read error. The rearrangement joins TRBV7-6 to TRBJ2-2; D gene unclear. This CDR3 is built from 14 residues. CDR1 is SGHVS and CDR2 is FNYEAQ in the germline V gene. This CDR3 is CASSLYANTWELFF. In nucleotides, the CDR3 is TGTGCCAGCAGCTTATATGCCAACACCTGGGAGCTGTTTTTT. The full variable domain, in which reference TRBV7-6 and TRBJ2-2 provide the parts outside the CDR3, is GAGVSQSPRYKVTKRGQDVALRCDPISGHVSLYWYRQALGQGPEFLTYFNYEAQQDKSGLPNDRFSAERPEGSISTLTIQRTEQRDSAMYRCASSLYANTWELFFGEGSRLTVL.